This section outlines one T cell receptor beta chain sequence together with its context. This sample was taken from a study of blood T cell repertoires in COVID-19. Study-level background: PBMCs, B-cell-depleted T cells, or T cells provided the cDNA or gDNA that made up the material.

The CDR3 extends over 16 amino acids. Losses at the gene ends were 3 bases for V and 1 base for J; bases not matched to a gene: 4. CDR1 MGHRA and CDR2 YSYEKL come from the germline V gene. Per the original methods: Estimated nucleated cell counts came from reference gene primer amplification. The protocol was immunoSEQ multiplex PCR, while the TCRdb copy is restricted to in-frame clones and leaves out a portion. V and J calls and clone size come straight from that table; D and trimming were deduced from the DNA. The sample includes approximately 100,000 clones, under 85% seen only once; the top ten take 14%.

The V and J genes are TRBV4-1 and TRBJ2-5; 11 bases agree with TRBD2. The source material was peripheral blood. The TCR sequence derives from a woman in her sixties with acute or convalescent COVID-19. CDR3 sequence reads: CASSHGTSGGQETQYF. CDR3 DNA sequence: TGCGCCAGCAGCCATGGGACTAGCGGAGGCCAAGAGACCCAGTACTTC.